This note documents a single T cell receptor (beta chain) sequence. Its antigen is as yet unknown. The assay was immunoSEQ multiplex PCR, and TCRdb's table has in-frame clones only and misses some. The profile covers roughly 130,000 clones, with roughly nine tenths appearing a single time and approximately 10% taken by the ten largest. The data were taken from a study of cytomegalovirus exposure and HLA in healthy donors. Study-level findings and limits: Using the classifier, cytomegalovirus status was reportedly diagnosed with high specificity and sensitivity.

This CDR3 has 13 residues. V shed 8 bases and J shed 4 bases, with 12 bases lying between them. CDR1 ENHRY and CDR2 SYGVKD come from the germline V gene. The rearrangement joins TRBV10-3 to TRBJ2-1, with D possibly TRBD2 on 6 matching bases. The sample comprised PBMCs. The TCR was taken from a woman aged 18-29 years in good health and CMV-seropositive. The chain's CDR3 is CAIAGTLYNEQFF. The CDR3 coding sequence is TGTGCCATCGCTGGGACTTTATACAATGAGCAGTTCTTC.